The 15 T cell receptor beta chains below come from one sample, sequenced in a study of cytomegalovirus exposure and HLA in healthy donors. 13 Jbeta primers and 60 Vbeta primers were used for the PCR. The repertoire was sequenced with immunoSEQ multiplex PCR; TCRdb's copy has only in-frame clones and lacks some. The repertoire consists of 74,000 or so clones, with around 77% occurring once and the leading ten covering around a fifth. Sequenced: PBMCs. The receptors stem from a woman aged 40 to 49 in good health and CMV-seropositive.

The V and J genes are TRBV12-5 and TRBJ1-2, with D perhaps TRBD1 (6 bases). Germline values: CDR1 LGHNT, CDR2 FRNRAP. The CDR3 is 13 amino acids. Between the trimmed V and J ends, which lost 2 bases and 2 bases, there was a span of 6 bases. The CDR3 DNA sequence: TGTGCTAGTGGTTTGAGGGGGAACTATGGCTACACCTTC. Translated, it gives CASGLRGNYGYTF.

The rearrangement joins TRBV7-9 to TRBJ2-5; 11 positions match TRBD2. There are 14 residues in the CDR3. CDR1 SEHNR and CDR2 FQNEAQ come from the germline V gene (reference sequence). J gave up 4 bases and V 7 bases, and 5 bases lay outside the gene matches. The CDR3 sequence is CASNDGLAGETQYF. Here the CDR3 DNA reads TGTGCCAGCAACGATGGACTAGCGGGAGAGACCCAGTACTTC.

The chain recombines TRBV5-1 with TRBJ1-1, with 10 bases lining up with TRBD1. Germline values: CDR1 SGHRS, CDR2 YFSETQ. The CDR3 contains 15 residues. The V segment lost 2 bases and the J segment 2 bases; nucleotides outside the gene matches: 3. The CDR3 protein is CASSLRTGGNTEAFF. CDR3 DNA: TGCGCCAGCAGCTTAAGGACAGGGGGTAACACTGAAGCTTTCTTT.

This chain links TRBV4-1 with TRBJ2-5, with D hard to call. This CDR3 region has 14 residues. The germline gives CDR1 MGHRA, CDR2 YSYEKL. The V gene lost 1 base and the J gene lost 5 bases, with 11 bases spanning the gap. The CDR3 bases are TGCGCCAGCAGCCAAGCCGTCTCCCCGGAGACCCAGTACTTC. Protein: CASSQAVSPETQYF.

The chain recombines TRBV28 with TRBJ1-5; tentative D call: TRBD1 (6 bases). Trimming stripped 1 base from V and 7 bases from J, with 20 bases between. The CDR3 has 17 residues. CDR1 and CDR2 from the germline V gene are MDHEN and SYDVKM. The CDR3 DNA reads as TGTGCCAGCAGTTTATTAGGGAGGGGGAGGAGGGGACAGCCCCAGCATTTT. It codes for CASSLLGRGRRGQPQHF.

This sequence joins TRBV18 and TRBJ1-3, with 7 bases fitting TRBD1. Germline CDR1 is KGHSH and CDR2 is LQKENI. The V segment lost 5 bases and the J segment 4 bases; nucleotides outside the gene matches: 17. CDR3 length equals 18 residues. DNA of the CDR3: TGTGCCAGCTCAACCGACCAGGGGGGACGGGCCGCAGGAAACACCATATATTTT. Translating gives CASSTDQGGRAAGNTIYF.

V and J are TRBV10-3 and TRBJ2-3, with 7 positions matching TRBD1. The CDR3 runs 16 residues. The junction had 12 bases not matched to a gene; V was cut back by 5 bases and J by 4 bases. Germline lookup yields CDR1 ENHRY and CDR2 SYGVKD. The CDR3 sequence: CAISPQTAQGADTQYF. The CDR3 DNA sequence: TGTGCCATCAGTCCCCAAACAGCTCAGGGGGCAGATACGCAGTATTTT.

V and J are TRBV13 and TRBJ2-1; 9 positions match TRBD1. The CDR3 runs 15 residues. V gave up 5 bases and J gave up 6 bases; unmatched junction bases: 8. In germline, CDR1 is PRHDT, CDR2 FYEKMQ (reference sequence). The CDR3 nucleotides read TGTGCCAGCAGCCCTATGGGACAGGGAACCAATGAGCAGTTCTTC. It yields the protein CASSPMGQGTNEQFF.

This chain connects TRBV30 to TRBJ1-1, with D possibly being TRBD1 (6 bases). CDR3 length equals 20 residues. The germline V gene encodes CDR1 GTSNPN and CDR2 SVGIG (reference sequence). V was trimmed by 2 bases and J by 1 base, leaving 29 bases between them. The CDR3 DNA reads TGTGCCTGGAGTTTTAACCCCCTCGCAGGGGCTTTACTGGGGAACACTGAAGCTTTCTTT. Protein product: CAWSFNPLAGALLGNTEAFF.

V and J are TRBV6-1 and TRBJ1-5, with 11 positions matching TRBD1. Trimming removed 7 bases from V and 4 bases from J; junction bases left unmatched: 6. This CDR3 is 15 amino acids long. The germline CDR1 and CDR2 sequences are MNHNS and SASEGT. As DNA, the CDR3 is TGTGCCAGCAAGTCCGGGACAGGGGGTAATCAGCCCCAGCATTTT. Translation: CASKSGTGGNQPQHF.

This chain uses TRBV4-1 with TRBJ2-7; 8 nucleotides align to TRBD1. CDR3 length: 15 amino acids. The V gene's germline CDR1 is MGHRA and CDR2 YSYEKL. With V trimmed by 0 bases and J by 3 bases, 4 bases remained unmatched. The CDR3 is CASSQDATGGYEQYF. CDR3 sequence (DNA): TGCGCCAGCAGCCAAGATGCCACAGGGGGCTACGAGCAGTACTTC.

The rearrangement uses TRBV7-2 and TRBJ1-5; 9 nucleotides line up with TRBD1. The V and J ends lost 4 bases and 6 bases, in that order; junction bases with no gene match: 10. Germline V CDR1 and CDR2: SGHTA, FQGNSA. The CDR3 extends over 16 amino acids. The CDR3 loop is CASSSNTGGGGQPQHF. Here the CDR3 DNA reads TGTGCCAGCAGCTCCAATACAGGGGGCGGGGGTCAGCCCCAGCATTTT.

This sequence joins TRBV15 and TRBJ2-7; 9 bases map to TRBD1. V trimming: 0 bases; J trimming: 3 bases; junction bases outside the gene matches: 3. The CDR3 length is 15 residues. Germline V CDR1 and CDR2: LNHNV, YYDKDF (reference sequence). Here the CDR3 DNA reads TGTGCCACCAGCAGAGATACGGGACAGGGCTACGAGCAGTACTTC. It codes for CATSRDTGQGYEQYF.

J is TRBJ1-2 and V is TRBV6-5; 7 bases are shared with TRBD1. CDR1 and CDR2 from the germline V gene are MNHEY and SVGAGI. Trimming removed 4 bases from V and 4 bases from J; junction bases left unmatched: 6. There are 14 residues in the CDR3. The CDR3 loop is CASSLTGITYGYTF. CDR3 in DNA: TGTGCCAGCAGTTTGACAGGGATCACCTATGGCTACACCTTC.

This chain uses TRBV27 with TRBJ2-7; 7 bases are shared with TRBD1. The trim removed 5 bases at V and 4 bases at J, leaving 8 bases unmatched. The CDR3 is 14 residues long. Germline CDR1 and CDR2: MNHEY and SMNVEV (reference sequence). CDR3 protein: CASSNRDRIYEQYF. The CDR3 nucleotides read TGTGCCAGCAGTAACCGGGACAGAATATACGAGCAGTACTTC.